This is a list of T cell receptor beta chains from one sample in a study of T cells in Graves' hyperthyroidism and ophthalmopathy. TCRdb fed the multiplex PCR reads into MiXCR, producing one record per CDR3 protein. The sample has about 740,000 distinct CDR3 sequences, about 15% seen once. What was sequenced was blood. Receptors were obtained from a woman aged 18-29 years with Graves' hyperthyroidism. CDR3s include the opening cysteine and the closing phenylalanine or tryptophan. D genes are given only for firm matches. Some rows have no size entry. The others give once, few or many, or a class for an expanded clone.

cdr3_aa,cdr3_nt,clone_size,cdr3_length,d_call,v_call,j_call
CASSLDGGVNTGELFF,TGCGCCAGCAGCCTGGACGGGGGCGTGAACACCGGGGAGCTGTTTTTT,few,16,NA,TRBV5-1,TRBJ2-2
CASSPKHSGTFPYEQYF,TGTGCCAGTAGTCCAAAACACTCCGGGACTTTCCCCTACGAGCAGTACTTC,few,17,NA,TRBV19,TRBJ2-7
CASTTEGGASYEQYF,TGTGCCAGCACCACGGAGGGGGGGGCTAGCTACGAGCAGTACTTC,NA,15,NA,TRBV11-2,TRBJ2-7
CASSWAGTENTGELFF,TGTGCCAGCAGCTGGGCCGGGACAGAGAACACCGGGGAGCTGTTTTTT,many,16,TRBD1,TRBV11-2,TRBJ2-2
CSARVETSGSETQYF,TGCAGTGCTAGAGTTGAGACTAGCGGATCAGAGACCCAGTACTTC,NA,15,TRBD2,TRBV20-1,TRBJ2-5
CSARRLTEGGRTGGYQETQYF,TGCAGTGCTAGAAGGCTCACCGAGGGGGGCAGGACAGGGGGGTACCAAGAGACCCAGTACTTC,many,21,TRBD1,TRBV20-1,TRBJ2-5
CASSQRDWSYNEQFF,TGTGCCAGCAGCCAACGAGACTGGTCCTACAATGAGCAGTTCTTC,many,15,NA,TRBV3-1,TRBJ2-1
CASSAFVSGTSPLHF,TGTGCCAGTAGTGCCTTTGTTTCGGGGACCTCACCCCTCCACTTT,few,15,NA,TRBV19,TRBJ1-6
CSASDLDRGRDTQYF,TGCAGTGCTAGCGACCTGGACAGGGGCCGCGATACGCAGTATTTT,many,15,TRBD1,TRBV20-1,TRBJ2-3
CASSTSSYEQYF,TGTGCCAGCAGCACTTCAAGCTACGAGCAGTACTTC,many,12,NA,TRBV7-9,TRBJ2-7
CSARAGGTHQETQYF,TGCAGTGCTAGAGCCGGAGGTACTCACCAAGAGACCCAGTACTTC,NA,15,NA,TRBV20-1,TRBJ2-5
CASSLPGFRTEQYF,TGTGCCAGCAGCTTACCAGGTTTTAGGACCGAGCAGTACTTC,NA,14,NA,TRBV7-9,TRBJ2-7
CASSQEVPGAVETQYF,TGTGCCAGCAGCCAAGAAGTTCCGGGAGCGGTGGAGACCCAGTACTTC,NA,16,NA,TRBV4-2,TRBJ2-5